This entry is about one T cell receptor beta chain. Its specificity is unknown. The record originates from a study of cytomegalovirus exposure and HLA in healthy donors. Across the study: There were 85 million or so unique TCRs (from HLA-typed donors) in an early data release.

The CDR3 contains 15 residues. Germline CDR1 LNHDA, CDR2 SQIVND (reference sequence). Trimming stripped 5 bases from V and 2 bases from J, with 15 bases between. Study-wide results and caveats: As immune exposure information, only CMV serostatus was available. Roughly uniform sequencing depth across donors was assumed, possibly incorrectly.

PCR was performed using 60 Vbeta and 13 Jbeta primers. In the authors' methods: In a later analysis, roughly 11 million of approximately 80 million unique beta chains occurred in at least two donors. Assay used: immunoSEQ multiplex PCR; TCRdb lists only in-frame clones, some missing. That table supplies the V and J calls and clone size; D and trimming were determined from the DNA. Its table lists about 200,000 clones. The rearrangement links TRBV19 to TRBJ1-1; D is possibly TRBD1 (5 bases). The TCR was taken from a girl aged 2 to 9 in good health and CMV-seropositive. The sequenced sample consisted of PBMCs. CDR3 loop: CASSERNRYNTEAFF. CDR3 DNA: TGTGCCAGTAGTGAAAGAAACAGGTACAACACTGAAGCTTTCTTT.